The sequence of this TCR beta chain was determined in a study of control samples from healthy donors and cancer patients. Per the germline V gene, CDR1 is SQVTM and CDR2 is ANQGSEA. Trimming took 3 bases from V and 8 from J; bases not matched to a gene: 9. The CDR3 is 13 residues long. The repertoire was sequenced with immunoSEQ multiplex PCR; TCRdb's copy has only in-frame clones and lacks some. The repertoire holds about 140,000 clones, around 92% seen once, with 3.2% in the top ten. Material for sequencing was blood. The rearrangement uses TRBV29-1 and TRBJ1-2; 7 nucleotides agree with TRBD1. This TCR derives from a man in his thirties or forties in good health. In nucleotides, the CDR3 is TGCAGCGTTGAGGGACAGCTCCCCTGGGGCTACACCTTC. It encodes CSVEGQLPWGYTF.